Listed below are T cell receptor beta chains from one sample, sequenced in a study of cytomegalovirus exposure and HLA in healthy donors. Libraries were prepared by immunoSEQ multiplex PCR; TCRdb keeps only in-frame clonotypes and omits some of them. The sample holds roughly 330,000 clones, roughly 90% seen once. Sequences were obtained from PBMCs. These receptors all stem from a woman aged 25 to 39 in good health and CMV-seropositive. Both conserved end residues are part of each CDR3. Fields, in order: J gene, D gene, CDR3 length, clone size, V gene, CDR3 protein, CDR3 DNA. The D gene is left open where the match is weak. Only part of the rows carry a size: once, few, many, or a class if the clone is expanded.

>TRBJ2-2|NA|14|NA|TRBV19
CASKGRENTGELFF
TGTGCCAGTAAGGGCAGGGAGAACACCGGGGAGCTGTTTTTT
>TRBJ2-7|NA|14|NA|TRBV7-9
CASSLWNRRYEQYF
TGTGCCAGCAGCTTGTGGAACCGGCGCTACGAGCAGTACTTC
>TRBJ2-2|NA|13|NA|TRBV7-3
CASSSTSTGELFF
TGTGCCAGCAGCTCCACTTCCACCGGGGAGCTGTTTTTT
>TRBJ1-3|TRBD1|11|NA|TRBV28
CASSTGQTLYF
TGTGCCAGCAGTACGGGACAGACCCTCTATTTT
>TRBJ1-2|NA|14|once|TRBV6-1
CASSEAGLPHGYTF
TGTGCCAGCAGTGAAGCAGGGCTCCCTCATGGCTACACCTTC
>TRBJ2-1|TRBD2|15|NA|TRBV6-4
CASSLAGGPYNEQFF
TGTGCCAGTTCTTTGGCGGGAGGTCCCTACAATGAGCAGTTCTTC
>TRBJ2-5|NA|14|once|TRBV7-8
CASSPRDFLETQYF
TGTGCCAGCAGCCCGCGGGACTTTTTAGAGACCCAGTACTTC
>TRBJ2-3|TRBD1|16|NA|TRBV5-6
CASSLGQGGLADTQYF
TGTGCCAGCAGCTTAGGACAGGGGGGATTGGCAGATACGCAGTATTTT
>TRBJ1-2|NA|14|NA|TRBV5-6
CASSGKQGGYGYTF
TGTGCCAGCAGCGGAAAACAGGGAGGCTATGGCTACACCTTC
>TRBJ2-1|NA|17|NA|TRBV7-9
CASSARDTGGEVGEQFF
TGTGCCAGCAGCGCTAGGGACACCGGGGGCGAGGTTGGTGAGCAGTTCTTC
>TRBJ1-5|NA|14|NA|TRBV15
CATSRDSRNQPQHF
TGTGCCACCAGCAGAGATTCCAGAAATCAGCCCCAGCATTTT
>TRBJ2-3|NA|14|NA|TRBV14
CASSHTGYTDTQYF
TGTGCCAGCAGCCATACAGGGTACACAGATACGCAGTATTTT
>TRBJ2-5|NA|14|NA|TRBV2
CASSADRVQETQYF
TGTGCCAGCAGTGCGGACAGAGTCCAAGAGACCCAGTACTTC
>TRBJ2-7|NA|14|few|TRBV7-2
CASSLRRGAYEQYF
TGTGCCAGCAGCTTAAGGCGGGGTGCGTACGAGCAGTACTTC
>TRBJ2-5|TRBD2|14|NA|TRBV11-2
CASRANLAGETQYF
TGTGCCAGCAGGGCAAACCTAGCGGGAGAGACCCAGTACTTC
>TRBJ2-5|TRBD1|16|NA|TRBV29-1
CSVDNIQGALMKTQYF
TGCAGCGTCGATAATATACAGGGGGCTTTGATGAAGACCCAGTACTTC
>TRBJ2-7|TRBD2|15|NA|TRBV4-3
CASSQTSGSFYEQYF
TGCGCCAGCAGCCAAACTAGCGGGAGCTTCTACGAGCAGTACTTC
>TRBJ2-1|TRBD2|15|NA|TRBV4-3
CASSHAGTRNNEQFF
TGCGCCAGCAGCCACGCCGGGACTAGAAACAATGAGCAGTTCTTC
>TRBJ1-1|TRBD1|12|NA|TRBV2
CARGTANTEAFF
TGTGCCAGAGGGACAGCAAACACTGAAGCTTTCTTT
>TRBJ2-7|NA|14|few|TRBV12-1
CASSLRDRDYEQYF
TGTGCCAGCAGCCTCCGGGACAGGGACTACGAGCAGTACTTC
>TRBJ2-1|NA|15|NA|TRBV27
CASSFSGRTYNEQFF
TGTGCCAGCAGTTTTTCTGGGAGGACCTACAATGAGCAGTTCTTC
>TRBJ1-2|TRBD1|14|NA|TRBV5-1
CASSHGTVGYGYTF
TGCGCCAGCAGCCACGGGACAGTGGGATATGGCTACACCTTC
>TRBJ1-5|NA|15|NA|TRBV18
CASSPDGIGNQPQHF
TGTGCCAGCTCCCCTGACGGGATCGGCAATCAGCCCCAGCATTTT
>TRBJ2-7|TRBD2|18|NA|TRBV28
CASSSSRGREERGYEQYF
TGTGCCAGCAGCTCATCTCGGGGGCGGGAGGAACGTGGATACGAGCAGTACTTC